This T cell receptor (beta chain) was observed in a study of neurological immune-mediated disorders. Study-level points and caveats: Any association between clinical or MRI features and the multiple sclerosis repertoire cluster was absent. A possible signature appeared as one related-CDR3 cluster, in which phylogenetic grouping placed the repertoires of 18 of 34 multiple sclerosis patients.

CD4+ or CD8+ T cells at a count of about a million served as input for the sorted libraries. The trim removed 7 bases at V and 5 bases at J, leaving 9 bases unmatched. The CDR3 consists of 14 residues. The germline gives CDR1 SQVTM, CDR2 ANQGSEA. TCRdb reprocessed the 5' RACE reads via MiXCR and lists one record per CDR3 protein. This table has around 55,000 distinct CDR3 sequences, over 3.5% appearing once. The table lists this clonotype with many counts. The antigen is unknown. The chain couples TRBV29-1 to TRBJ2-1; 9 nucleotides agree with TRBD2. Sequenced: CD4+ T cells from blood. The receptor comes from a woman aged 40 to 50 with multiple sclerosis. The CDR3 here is CSGLRGGPHNEQFF. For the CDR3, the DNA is TGCAGCGGCCTGCGGGGGGGCCCGCACAATGAGCAGTTCTTC.